The 26 T cell receptor beta chains below were found in one sample sequenced in a study of T cells in Graves' hyperthyroidism and ophthalmopathy. What was amplified from RNA transcripts were TCR beta CDR3 regions. The HTBI primer set was used in a first-round RT-PCR of the TCR CDR3. TCRdb called the multiplex PCR reads again in MiXCR, with one record for every CDR3 protein. Of 300,000 to 500,000 distinct CDR3 sequences in the sample, under 15% were seen once. The source material was blood. These receptors all stem from a woman aged 25 to 39 with Graves' hyperthyroidism.

This clonotype was detected a few times. The chain links TRBV4-1 to TRBJ2-3; either TRBD1 or TRBD2 may supply D (6 bases each). The length of the CDR3 is 20 residues. Deletions cut 4 bases from V and 3 bases from J, with 29 bases between. CDR1 is MGHRA and CDR2 is YSYEKL in the germline V gene. The chain's CDR3 is CASSLNVRDKVFGGTDTQYF. The CDR3 DNA reads as TGCGCCAGCAGCCTAAACGTGAGGGACAAGGTGTTTGGGGGGACAGATACGCAGTATTTT.

V is TRBV11-1 and J is TRBJ2-5; perhaps TRBD1 as D (6 bases). Between the trimmed V and J ends, which lost 2 bases and 5 bases, there was a span of 18 bases. Germline V CDR1 and CDR2: SGHAT, FQDESV (reference sequence). This CDR3 has 16 amino acids. The CDR3 nucleotides read TGTGCCAGCAGCTTATATTTGGCAGGGGTGGGGGAGACCCAGTACTTC. It yields the protein CASSLYLAGVGETQYF.

This clonotype was detected ten times or more. The V gene is TRBV11-2, the J gene TRBJ2-4, with 11 bases aligning to TRBD2. Germline lookup yields CDR1 SGHAT and CDR2 FQNNGV. The length of the CDR3 is 16 residues. The V and J ends lost 3 bases and 4 bases, in that order; junction bases with no gene match: 5. The CDR3 sequence is CASSFNSGRVKNIQYF. CDR3 in DNA: TGTGCCAGCAGCTTCAATAGCGGGAGGGTTAAAAACATTCAGTACTTC. The full variable domain, rest sourced from reference TRBV11-2 and TRBJ2-4, is EAGVAQSPRYKIIEKRQSVAFWCNPISGHATLYWYQQILGQGPKLLIQFQNNGVVDDSQLPKDRFSAERLKGVDSTLKIQPAKLEDSAVYLCASSFNSGRVKNIQYFGAGTRLSVL.

This chain uses TRBV20-1 with TRBJ2-1; weak D call: TRBD1 (6 bases). Germline CDR1 is DFQATT and CDR2 is SNEGSKA (reference sequence). V was shortened by 1 base and J by 8 bases, with 12 bases between the two germline ends. This CDR3 has 13 residues. DNA of the CDR3: TGCAGTGCTAGAGCCACAGGGTTCCATGAGCAGTTCTTC. This translates into CSARATGFHEQFF.

The V call is TRBV14, the J call TRBJ2-1; D is perhaps TRBD1 (6 bases). V lost 4 bases to trimming and J lost 7 bases, with 14 bases between them. The CDR3 runs to 14 residues. Germline V gives CDR1 SGHDN, CDR2 FVKESK. CDR3 DNA: TGTGCCAGCAGCCTAAGGACAGAGGGGAATGAGCAGTTCTTC. It codes for CASSLRTEGNEQFF.

This clonotype appeared many times. The rearrangement uses TRBV28 and TRBJ2-3; D not certain. The V and J ends lost 8 bases and 4 bases respectively, with 7 bases between them. The CDR3 is 11 residues long. The germline CDR1 and CDR2 sequences are MDHEN and SYDVKM. The CDR3, as DNA: TGTGCCAGCTCCAAAGCAGATACGCAGTATTTT. As protein: CASSKADTQYF.

This clonotype was detected ten times or more. The CDR3, as DNA: TGTGCCTGGAGATTGACGGGAGTCACCGGGGAGCTGTTTTTT. Translated: CAWRLTGVTGELFF. The chain combines TRBV30 with TRBJ2-2; tentative D call: TRBD2 (6 bases). V was clipped by 3 bases and J by 4 bases, with 12 bases between them. This CDR3 is built from 14 residues. Germline loops: CDR1 GTSNPN, CDR2 SVGIG (reference sequence).

Remarks on this clonotype: An end of the junction differs from the germline gene, which may be a read error. The genes are TRBV28 and TRBJ2-1, with D perhaps matching TRBD2 (6 bases). The V gene's germline CDR1 is MDHEN and CDR2 SYDVKM. CDR3 length: 13 residues. CDR3 residues: CASSPPGGNERFF. CDR3 nucleotide sequence: TGTGCCAGCAGTCCCCCCGGGGGAAATGAGCGGTTCTTC.

V and J are TRBV6-5 and TRBJ1-5, with D hard to call. The germline CDR1 and CDR2 sequences are MNHEY and SVGAGI. V shed 1 base and J shed 6 bases, with 10 bases lying between them. The CDR3 runs 14 residues. The CDR3 is CASSYWRAGQPQHF. CDR3 DNA sequence: TGTGCCAGCAGTTACTGGCGGGCGGGTCAGCCCCAGCATTTT.

In this sample, this clonotype turned up many times. This rearrangement joins TRBV6-1 to TRBJ2-3; D gene uncertain. The V gene lost 5 bases and the J gene lost 0 bases, with 9 bases spanning the gap. The CDR3 covers 14 residues. Germline V CDR1 and CDR2: MNHNS, SASEGT. CDR3 in DNA: TGTGCCAGCAGTTATGGCTCTAGCACAGATACGCAGTATTTT. It yields the protein CASSYGSSTDTQYF.

The chain has TRBV4-1 and TRBJ2-7, with D hard to call. The CDR3 covers 13 residues. V was clipped by 5 bases and J by 4 bases, with 12 bases between them. Germline V gene sequence: CDR1 MGHRA, CDR2 YSYEKL. The CDR3 nucleotides are TGCGCCAGCAGCTTCCGGGCCCAGTACGAGCAGTACTTC. Translating it yields CASSFRAQYEQYF.

This clonotype was recorded many times. CDR3 DNA sequence: TGTGCCAGCGGACTAGCAGGGTACAATGAGCAGTTCTTC. Protein: CASGLAGYNEQFF. This chain joins TRBV28 and TRBJ2-1; 8 bases match TRBD2. The CDR3 is 13 residues long. Germline V gives CDR1 MDHEN, CDR2 SYDVKM. Trimming took 8 bases from V and 4 from J; bases not matched to a gene: 4.

This clonotype was seen at least ten times. This chain uses TRBV16 with TRBJ1-6, with a possible D match to TRBD1 (6 bases). CDR3 size: 16 residues. Trimming removed 3 bases at V and 1 base at J, with 10 bases between. Looked up from germline, CDR1 is KGHSY and CDR2 is FQNENV. CDR3 loop: CASSHDQGSYNSPLHF. DNA for the CDR3: TGTGCCAGCAGCCACGACCAGGGGTCCTATAATTCACCCCTCCACTTT.

The chain couples TRBV5-1 to TRBJ2-3; possibly TRBD1 or TRBD2 for D (5 bases each). Trimming pared 2 bases from V and 3 bases from J, leaving 16 bases between. Germline values: CDR1 SGHRS, CDR2 YFSETQ. This CDR3 has 16 amino acids. CDR3 DNA: TGCGCCAGCAGCTTTAACGGGATTGAGGGGACAGATACGCAGTATTTT. It specifies CASSFNGIEGTDTQYF. The whole variable domain, filled in from reference TRBV5-1 and TRBJ2-3, reads KAGVTQTPRYLIKTRGQQVTLSCSPISGHRSVSWYQQTPGQGLQFLFEYFSETQRNKGNFPGRFSGRQFSNSRSEMNVSTLELGDSALYLCASSFNGIEGTDTQYFGPGTRLTVL.

The gene calls are TRBV5-1 and TRBJ2-1; TRBD2 aligns across 15 bases. The V segment lost 0 bases and the J segment 8 bases; nucleotides outside the gene matches: 3. CDR1 is SGHRS, CDR2 YFSETQ, per germline. This CDR3 is 16 amino acids long. This chain's CDR3 is CASSLDGTSGRYEQFF. The CDR3, as DNA: TGCGCCAGCAGCTTGGACGGGACTAGCGGGAGGTATGAGCAGTTCTTC.

This clonotype was seen a few times. V and J are TRBV28 and TRBJ1-3, with a possible D match to TRBD1 (5 bases). V lost 2 bases and J 10 bases, leaving 9 bases between the germline ends. The CDR3 is 12 amino acids. Per the germline V gene, CDR1 is MDHEN and CDR2 is SYDVKM. CDR3 DNA: TGTGCCAGCAGTTTAGGGGGTTGGACCATATATTTT. Translating gives CASSLGGWTIYF.

This clonotype showed up many times. CDR3: CASSFGLGSAYEQYF. In DNA, the CDR3 is TGTGCCAGCAGTTTTGGACTAGGAAGTGCCTACGAGCAGTACTTC. J is TRBJ2-7 and V is TRBV6-1, with 7 bases aligning to TRBD2. The CDR3 extends over 15 amino acids. CDR1 is MNHNS and CDR2 is SASEGT in the germline V gene. V trimming: 5 bases; J trimming: 2 bases; junction bases outside the gene matches: 9.

This clonotype was seen repeatedly, ten times or more. The chain joins TRBV28 to TRBJ1-1; D is unclear. Trimming left V 7 bases short and J 5 bases short, with 14 bases between. This CDR3 spans 13 amino acids. CDR1 and CDR2 from the germline V gene are MDHEN and SYDVKM. CDR3 residues: CASTPGLRTEAFF. Here the CDR3 DNA reads TGTGCCAGCACCCCCGGACTTAGAACTGAAGCTTTCTTT.

The chain recombines TRBV19 with TRBJ1-5; unclear D gene. Germline CDR1 is LNHDA and CDR2 is SQIVND (reference sequence). The CDR3 has 15 residues. The V and J ends lost 3 bases and 4 bases respectively, with 13 bases between them. DNA of the CDR3: TGTGCCAGTAGTATCGGAGGGTCTGTTAATCAGCCCCAGCATTTT. Its protein product is CASSIGGSVNQPQHF.

The V gene is TRBV5-1, the J gene TRBJ1-4; TRBD1 agrees at 9 bases. CDR1 SGHRS and CDR2 YFSETQ come from the germline V gene. The length of the CDR3 is 15 residues. V was pared by 4 bases and J by 5 bases, with 6 bases of the junction left unmatched. CDR3 residues: CASSAPGTGNEKLFF. The CDR3 coding sequence is TGCGCCAGCAGCGCACCGGGGACAGGGAATGAAAAACTGTTTTTT.

The chain uses TRBV7-3 and TRBJ2-1, with D possibly TRBD2 on 6 matching bases. Germline V lookup: CDR1 SGHTA, CDR2 FQGTGA. The ends were cut back, 5 bases at V and 7 bases at J, with 12 bases in the middle. CDR3 length: 13 residues. CDR3 protein: CASSAGSQNEQFF. CDR3 nucleotides: TGTGCCAGCAGCGCGGGATCTCAGAATGAGCAGTTCTTC.

This clonotype was picked up many times. J is TRBJ2-1 and V is TRBV3-1; either TRBD1 or TRBD2 may fit D (5 bases each). The V gene lost 4 bases and the J gene lost 8 bases, with 12 bases spanning the gap. The CDR3 consists of 13 residues. Germline CDR1 and CDR2: LGHDT and YNNKEL (reference sequence). Here the CDR3 reads CASSLLAGHEQFF. In DNA, the CDR3 is TGTGCCAGCAGCCTGCTAGCAGGGCATGAGCAGTTCTTC.

This clonotype was seen only a few times. The chain links TRBV4-1 to TRBJ1-6; possible D gene TRBD1, 5 bases. There are 15 residues in the CDR3. V shed 1 base and J shed 5 bases, with 9 bases lying between them. Per germline, CDR1 MGHRA and CDR2 YSYEKL. The CDR3 DNA sequence: TGCGCCAGCAGCCAAGGGACACTAAATAATTCACCCCTCCACTTT. Residues: CASSQGTLNNSPLHF.

This clonotype has at least ten counts. The V call is TRBV2, the J call TRBJ1-5; D gene uncertain. Trimming took off 3 bases at V and 5 bases at J, with 14 bases between the two ends. Germline V gene lookup returns CDR1 SNHLY and CDR2 FYNNEI. This CDR3 region has 15 residues. The CDR3 bases are TGTGCCAGCAGTGAGGCGGTACCAAACGATCAGCCCCAGCATTTT. The encoded protein is CASSEAVPNDQPQHF. Looking up the rest from reference TRBV2 and TRBJ1-5 gives the full variable domain: EPEVTQTPSHQVTQMGQEVILRCVPISNHLYFYWYRQILGQKVEFLVSFYNNEISEKSEIFDDQFSVERPDGSNFTLKIRSTKLEDSAMYFCASSEAVPNDQPQHFGDGTRLSIL.

The V call is TRBV10-1, the J call TRBJ2-3; 8 bases match TRBD1. Germline CDR1 is WNHNN and CDR2 is SYGVQD (reference sequence). The ends lost 3 bases at V and 7 bases at J; junction bases unmatched: 9. This CDR3 comprises 15 residues. Here the CDR3 DNA reads TGCGCCAGCAGTGAAGGGACAGGTGCAGGATATACGCAGTATTTT. It encodes CASSEGTGAGYTQYF.

This clonotype came up a few times. The gene calls are TRBV7-9 and TRBJ1-4, with 9 bases identical to TRBD1. The CDR3 runs 12 residues. Unmatched junction bases numbered 2, after V lost 8 bases and J lost 7 bases. CDR1 is SEHNR and CDR2 is FQNEAQ in the germline V gene (reference sequence). The CDR3 region has the DNA TGTGCCAGCGGGACAGGGCCTGAAAAACTGTTTTTT. Amino acid sequence: CASGTGPEKLFF.